This TCR beta chain was obtained from a study of T-cell memory formation after mild COVID-19. Germline V CDR1 and CDR2: GTSNPN, SVGIG (reference sequence). V was cut by 5 bases and J by 3 bases, with 11 bases left in between. The CDR3 runs 12 residues. A single record per CDR3 protein comes from TCRdb applying MiXCR to the 5' RACE reads. The sample has about 190,000 distinct CDR3 sequences; about a sixth are singletons. Sequenced sample: PBMCs or a T cell subset sorted from them (not recorded which). The TCR comes from an adult woman who had mild COVID-19 (a few samples of this study predate the infection). Cell type and time point are not known. The chain joins TRBV30 to TRBJ2-7; maybe TRBD1 (6 bases). CDR3 sequence: CAWGQRFYEQYF. DNA of the CDR3: TGTGCCTGGGGACAGCGGTTCTACGAGCAGTACTTC.